This is a list of T cell receptor beta chains from one sample in a study of T cell repertoires in cytomegalovirus infection. TCRdb itself ran the reads through MiXCR, one entry per CDR3 protein. The sample lists around 310,000 distinct CDR3 sequences, roughly 17% occurring once. Sequencing was done on a sample of PBMCs. Source of these receptors: a human donor in good health (CMV status not recorded). Some clones in this sample may be carry-over from other donors' samples. CDR3s include the opening cysteine and the closing phenylalanine or tryptophan. D genes are given only for firm matches. Clone size is stated in some rows and not others, as once, few, many or a class when expanded.

J gene,V gene,D gene,clone size,CDR3 DNA,CDR3 protein
TRBJ1-5,TRBV12-3/TRBV12-4,-,many,TGTGCCAGCAGAAGGGACGGGGATCAGCCCCAGCATTTT,CASRRDGDQPQHF
TRBJ1-5,TRBV6-5,TRBD1,-,TGTGCCAGCAGTCCTGGACAGGAGGGGCGGCCCCAGCATTTT,CASSPGQEGRPQHF
TRBJ1-3,TRBV28,TRBD1,-,TGTGCCAGCAGTTTGGGGGACAGGCGAAACACCATATATTTT,CASSLGDRRNTIYF
TRBJ2-7,TRBV12-3/TRBV12-4,TRBD1,-,TGTGCCAGCAGCTGGACAGGGACCTACGAGCAGTACTTC,CASSWTGTYEQYF
TRBJ2-7,TRBV6-1,-,-,TGTGCCAGCAGTGCCCGTCGGTACGAGCAGTACTTC,CASSARRYEQYF
TRBJ1-1,TRBV12-3/TRBV12-4,TRBD1,few,TGTGCCAGCAAGTTAGGACAGGTTAACACTGAAGCTTTCTTT,CASKLGQVNTEAFF
TRBJ1-1,TRBV19,-,-,TGTGCCTGTACCGGGGTCTTTGAAGCTTTCTTT,CACTGVFEAFF
TRBJ1-2,TRBV19,-,-,TGTGCCACCCGGGCGCGGGCAAATGAGGAGGGCTATTGCTACACCTTC,CATRARANEEGYCYTF
TRBJ1-2,TRBV20-1,-,-,TGCAGTGCTAGAGACACAGAAACTTTTAACTATGGCTACACCTTC,CSARDTETFNYGYTF
TRBJ1-5,TRBV29-1,-,few,TGCAGCGCAACTCAGGGTCTCTATCAGCCCCAGCATTTT,CSATQGLYQPQHF
TRBJ2-1,TRBV28,TRBD1,many,TGTGCCAGCAGCCTAGGGACAGGGGGCTACAATGAGCAGTTCTTC,CASSLGTGGYNEQFF
TRBJ2-3,TRBV6-8,-,few,TGTGCCAGCAGTTACAACACAGATACGCAGTATTTT,CASSYNTDTQYF
TRBJ1-2,TRBV27,-,-,TGTGCCAGCAGCCTTCATACGCAGCGAAGCTATGGCTACACCTTC,CASSLHTQRSYGYTF
TRBJ1-4,TRBV10-3,-,once,TGTGCCATCAGGGACACACATAATGAAAAACTGTTTTTT,CAIRDTHNEKLFF
TRBJ1-2,TRBV5-1,TRBD1,-,TGCGCCAGCAGCTTGAGGGGGCAGGGGACCCTCTATGGCTACACCTTC,CASSLRGQGTLYGYTF
TRBJ2-1,TRBV7-2,TRBD2,many,TGTGCCAGCAGCGCTAGCGGCCTCGACCAGTTCTTC,CASSASGLDQFF
TRBJ2-7,TRBV20-1,TRBD1,many,TGCAGTGCCACCGGGACAGGACAAACCTACGAGCAGTACTTC,CSATGTGQTYEQYF
TRBJ1-5,TRBV7-2,TRBD1,many,TGTGCCAGCAGCTTAGGGACAGGGGGCGGCAATCAGCCCCAGCATTTT,CASSLGTGGGNQPQHF
TRBJ1-4,TRBV2,-,many,TGTGCCAGCAGTAAGGGATTTACTGAAAATGAAAAACTGTTTTTT,CASSKGFTENEKLFF
TRBJ1-2,TRBV28,-,few,TGTGCCAGCAGTTTGGCCCGACGGCCCTACACCTTC,CASSLARRPYTF
TRBJ2-3,TRBV7-2,-,many,TGTGCCAGCAGCTATGTCGCAGATACGCAGTATTTT,CASSYVADTQYF
TRBJ1-2,TRBV28,TRBD1,many,TGTGCCAGCAGTCCCCAGGGACAGGGGGTTTTCAACTATGGCTACACCTTC,CASSPQGQGVFNYGYTF
TRBJ2-5,TRBV7-2,-,many,TGTGCCAGCAGCCCGGACTCCGGTCCTGGGACCCAGTACTTC,CASSPDSGPGTQYF
TRBJ2-3,TRBV27,TRBD2,-,TGTGCCAGCAGGGGCGGCGGGGGACCTTGGACGGATACGCAGTATTTT,CASRGGGGPWTDTQYF
TRBJ2-2,TRBV4-2,TRBD2,-,TGTGCCAGCAGCCAGTCGACTAGCGTCGAGGAGCTGTTTTTT,CASSQSTSVEELFF
TRBJ2-5,TRBV6-1,-,-,TGTGCCAGCACCAGGGATCGTGTGACCCAGTACTTC,CASTRDRVTQYF
TRBJ2-1,TRBV6-1,-,many,TGTGCCAGCAGTTCTGGGGACTACAATGAGCAGTTCTTC,CASSSGDYNEQFF
TRBJ1-6,TRBV12-3/TRBV12-4,-,-,TGTGCCAGCAGACAGGGAGGATCACCCCTCCACTTT,CASRQGGSPLHF
TRBJ1-4,TRBV28,-,-,TGTGCCAGTAGGAATGCCGGGGAAAAACTGTTTTTT,CASRNAGEKLFF
TRBJ1-6,TRBV7-2,-,many,TGTGCCAGCAGCTTCAACGTCTTAGAGGTTCTGAGCTCCTATAATTCACCCCTCCACTTT,CASSFNVLEVLSSYNSPLHF
TRBJ2-1,TRBV5-6,TRBD1,few,TGTGCCAGCAGCGGTGGGGGACAGGCCGGTGAGCAGTTCTTC,CASSGGGQAGEQFF
TRBJ2-1,TRBV20-1,-,-,TGCAGTAACTACAGGTACAATGAGCAGTTCTTC,CSNYRYNEQFF
TRBJ1-3,TRBV20-1,-,few,TGCAGTGCTAGAGAAGTATCTGGAAACACCATATATTTT,CSAREVSGNTIYF
TRBJ1-1,TRBV20-1,-,-,TGCAGTGCCAGGGAGGGGATGAACACTGAAGCTTTCTTT,CSAREGMNTEAFF
TRBJ1-5,TRBV10-3,-,many,TGTGCCATCAGTGATGGGAGTGAAGGTCAGCCCCAGCATTTT,CAISDGSEGQPQHF
TRBJ2-3,TRBV19,-,-,TGTGCCAATAGTTCGCAGGGTGGGGGCACAGATACGCAGTATTTT,CANSSQGGGTDTQYF
TRBJ1-6,TRBV7-2,-,many,TGTGCCAGCAGCCCCCTGGGAGGGGTAGGTTCACCCCTCCACTTT,CASSPLGGVGSPLHF
TRBJ2-7,TRBV14,-,-,TGTGCCAGCAGCATTCTGGGGGGACACACCAACGAGCAGTACTTC,CASSILGGHTNEQYF
TRBJ2-5,TRBV28,-,many,TGTGCCAGCAGTTTACTCCCCCTACTAGAGACCCAGTACTTC,CASSLLPLLETQYF
TRBJ1-1,TRBV6-6,-,-,TGTGCCAGCAGTTACTCCGGGGTAAACACTGAAGCTTTCTTT,CASSYSGVNTEAFF
TRBJ2-7,TRBV5-4,TRBD1,-,TGTGCCAGCAGCCCCCCGGGACAGGGGGCGCGGGAGCAGTACTTC,CASSPPGQGAREQYF
TRBJ2-7,TRBV7-2,-,many,TGTGCCAGCAGCCCGACAGGCTACGAGCAGTACTTC,CASSPTGYEQYF
TRBJ2-5,TRBV7-2,-,many,TGTGCCAGCAGCCGGGTCCATCTACAAGAGACCCAGTACTTC,CASSRVHLQETQYF
TRBJ1-2,TRBV12-3/TRBV12-4,-,few,TGTGCCAGCAGTTTAGCGCCACACAGGGTTGGCTACACCTTC,CASSLAPHRVGYTF
TRBJ1-5,TRBV25-1,-,-,TGTGCCAGCAGTCCTGCCGGGGAGGGCGATCAGCCCCAGCATTTT,CASSPAGEGDQPQHF
TRBJ1-6,TRBV19,TRBD1,-,TGTGCCAGTAGTGCGGACAGGAGGAGCTCCTATAATTCACCCCTCCACTTT,CASSADRRSSYNSPLHF
TRBJ2-7,TRBV19,-,few,TGTGCCAGTAGTATAGATCGACTTTCCTACGAGCAGTACTTC,CASSIDRLSYEQYF
TRBJ1-5,TRBV6-5,TRBD1,-,TGTGCCAGCAGCCGCGGGACAGGGACATCCAATCAGCCCCAGCATTTT,CASSRGTGTSNQPQHF
TRBJ2-3,TRBV28,TRBD2,few,TGTGCCAGCAGTTTATACCCCGGGGAGGGTCAAGCAGATACGCAGTATTTT,CASSLYPGEGQADTQYF
TRBJ1-4,TRBV27,TRBD1,many,TGTGCCAGCAGTCTATCAGGGGGACGGGCTAATGAAAAACTGTTTTTT,CASSLSGGRANEKLFF
TRBJ2-7,TRBV28,TRBD2,few,TGTGCCAGCAGTTCCGGGACTAGCGGGTTTTACGAGCAGTACTTC,CASSSGTSGFYEQYF
TRBJ1-1,TRBV19,-,-,TGTGCCAGTAGTACTCCAGAGAACACTGAAGCTTTCTTT,CASSTPENTEAFF
TRBJ2-2,TRBV12-3/TRBV12-4,-,many,TGTGCCAGCAGTCTGAGACTCCTCCAAGGCGGGGAGCTGTTTTTT,CASSLRLLQGGELFF
TRBJ2-1,TRBV7-6,TRBD2,-,TGTGCCAGCAGCTTAATGGGCGGCGGACTAGCGGGGGGGAAGGAGCAGTTCTTC,CASSLMGGGLAGGKEQFF
TRBJ2-7,TRBV7-6,TRBD2,many,TGTGCCAGCAGCTTCTCGGGGGGGGACTACGAGCAGTACTTC,CASSFSGGDYEQYF
TRBJ2-7,TRBV20-1,TRBD1,-,TGCAGTGCTAGAGTTCCGGACAGGGCCTCCGAGCAGTACTTC,CSARVPDRASEQYF
TRBJ1-5,TRBV20-1,-,many,TGCAGTGCTAGAGAAGATAGCAATCAGCCCCAGCATTTT,CSAREDSNQPQHF